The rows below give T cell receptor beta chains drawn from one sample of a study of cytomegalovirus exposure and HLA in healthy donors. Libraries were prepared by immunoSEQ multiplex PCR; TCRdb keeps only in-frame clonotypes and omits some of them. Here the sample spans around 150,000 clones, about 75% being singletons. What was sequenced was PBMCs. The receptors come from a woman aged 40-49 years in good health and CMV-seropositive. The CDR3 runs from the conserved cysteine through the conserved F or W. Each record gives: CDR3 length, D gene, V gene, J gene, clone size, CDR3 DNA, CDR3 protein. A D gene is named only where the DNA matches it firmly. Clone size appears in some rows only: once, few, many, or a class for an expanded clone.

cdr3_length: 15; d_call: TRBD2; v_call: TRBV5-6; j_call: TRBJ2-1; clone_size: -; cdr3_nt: TGTGCCAGCAGCTTGTCCCCTAGCGGGAGCCGCGGGCAGTTCTTC; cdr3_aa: CASSLSPSGSRGQFF
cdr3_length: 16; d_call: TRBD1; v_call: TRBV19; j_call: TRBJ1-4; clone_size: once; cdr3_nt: TGTGCCAGTAGTATACGACAGGGGACAGTAAGAGAAAAACTGTTTTTT; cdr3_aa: CASSIRQGTVREKLFF
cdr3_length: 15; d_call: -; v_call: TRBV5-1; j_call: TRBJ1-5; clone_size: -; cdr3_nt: TGCGCCAGAGACAGTGGGGAACGGAGCAATCAGCCCCAGCATTTT; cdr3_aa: CARDSGERSNQPQHF
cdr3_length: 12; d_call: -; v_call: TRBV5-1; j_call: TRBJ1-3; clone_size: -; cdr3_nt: TGTGCCAGCAGCTGGCGGGGGAACACCATATATTTT; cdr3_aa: CASSWRGNTIYF
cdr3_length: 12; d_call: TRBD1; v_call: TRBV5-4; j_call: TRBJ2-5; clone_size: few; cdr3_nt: TGTGCCAGCAGCCGACAGGGAGAGACCCAGTACTTC; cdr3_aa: CASSRQGETQYF
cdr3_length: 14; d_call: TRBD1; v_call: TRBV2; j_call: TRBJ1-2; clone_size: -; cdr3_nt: TGTGCCAGCAGACACCGACAGGGAGACTATGGCTACACCTTC; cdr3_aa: CASRHRQGDYGYTF
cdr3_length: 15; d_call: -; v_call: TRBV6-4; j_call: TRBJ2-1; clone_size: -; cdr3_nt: TGTGCCAGCAGTGAAATGGGGGGAGTTTACAATGAGCAGTTCTTC; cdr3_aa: CASSEMGGVYNEQFF
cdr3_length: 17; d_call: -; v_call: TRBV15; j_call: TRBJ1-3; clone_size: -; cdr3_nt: TGTGCCACCAGCAGAGCTGGTCCCAAGGGGCCTGGAAACACCATATATTTT; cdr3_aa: CATSRAGPKGPGNTIYF
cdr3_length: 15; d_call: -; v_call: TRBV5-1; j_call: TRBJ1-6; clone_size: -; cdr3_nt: TGCGCCAGCAGCTTGGAGGGTGCGGGGAGGTCACCCCTCCACTTT; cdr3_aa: CASSLEGAGRSPLHF
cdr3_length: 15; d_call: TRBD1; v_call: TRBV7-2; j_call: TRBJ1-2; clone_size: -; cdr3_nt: TGTGCCAGCAGCTTGGGACAGGGGGCAGGCTATGGCTACACCTTC; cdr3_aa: CASSLGQGAGYGYTF
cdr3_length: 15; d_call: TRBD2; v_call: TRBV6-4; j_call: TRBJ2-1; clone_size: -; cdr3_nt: TGTGCCAGCAGCCTTAGCGGGAGGTCCTACAATGAGCAGTTCTTC; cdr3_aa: CASSLSGRSYNEQFF
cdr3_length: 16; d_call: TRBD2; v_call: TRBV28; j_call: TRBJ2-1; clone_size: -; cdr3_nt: TGTGCCAGCACCACTTCCCGAGGCGGGGGGTCCAATGAGCAGTTCTTC; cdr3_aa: CASTTSRGGGSNEQFF
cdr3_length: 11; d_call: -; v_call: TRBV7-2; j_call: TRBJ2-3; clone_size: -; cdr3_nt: TGTGCCAGCAGCTATTACAGGGAGGGGTATTTT; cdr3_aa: CASSYYREGYF
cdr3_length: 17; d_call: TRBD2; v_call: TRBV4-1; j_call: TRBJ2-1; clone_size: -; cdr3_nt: TGCGCCAGCAGCCAAGACCCCGGGACTAGCGGTTACAATGAGCAGTTCTTC; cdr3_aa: CASSQDPGTSGYNEQFF
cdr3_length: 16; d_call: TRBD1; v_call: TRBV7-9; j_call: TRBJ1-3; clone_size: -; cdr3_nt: TGTGCCAGCAGCTTACCCGGGACAGGGCGGGGAAACACCATATATTTT; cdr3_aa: CASSLPGTGRGNTIYF
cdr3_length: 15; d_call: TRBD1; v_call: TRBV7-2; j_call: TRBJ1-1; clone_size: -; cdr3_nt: TGTGCCAGCAGCTTAGGTCGGACAGGGGTCACTGAAGCTTTCTTT; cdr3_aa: CASSLGRTGVTEAFF
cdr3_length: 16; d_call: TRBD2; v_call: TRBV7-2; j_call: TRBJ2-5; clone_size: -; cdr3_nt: TGTGCCAGCAGCTTAGAGTTTGGGCTAGCGGGCGGAGGCCAGTACTTC; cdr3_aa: CASSLEFGLAGGGQYF
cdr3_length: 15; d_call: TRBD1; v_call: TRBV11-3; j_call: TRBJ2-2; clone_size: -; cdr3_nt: TGTGCCAGCAGCCCGACAGGGGACGGCACCGGGGAGCTGTTTTTT; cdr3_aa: CASSPTGDGTGELFF
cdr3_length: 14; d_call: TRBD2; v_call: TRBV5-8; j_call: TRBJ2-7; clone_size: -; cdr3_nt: TGTGCCAACCTCAAGCGGGAGAGATCCTACGAGCAGTACTTC; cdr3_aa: CANLKRERSYEQYF
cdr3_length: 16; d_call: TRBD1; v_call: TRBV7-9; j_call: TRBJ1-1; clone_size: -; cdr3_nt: TGTGCCAGCAGCTTAGACGGAAGGGACAGGGGTACTGAAGCTTTCTTT; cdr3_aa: CASSLDGRDRGTEAFF
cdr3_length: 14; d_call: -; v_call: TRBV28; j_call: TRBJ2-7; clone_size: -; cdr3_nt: TGTGCCAGCACGACCCTCGGTGGGGCCGGCGAGCAGTACTTC; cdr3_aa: CASTTLGGAGEQYF
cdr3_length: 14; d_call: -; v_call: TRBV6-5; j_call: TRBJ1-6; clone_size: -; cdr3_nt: TGTGCCAGCAGTTACGGGGCCTCGGGTTCACCCCTCCACTTT; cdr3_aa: CASSYGASGSPLHF
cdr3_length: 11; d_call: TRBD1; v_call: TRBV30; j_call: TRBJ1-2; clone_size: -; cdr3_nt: TGTGCCTGGGACAGGGGGTATGGCTACACCTTC; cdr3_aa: CAWDRGYGYTF
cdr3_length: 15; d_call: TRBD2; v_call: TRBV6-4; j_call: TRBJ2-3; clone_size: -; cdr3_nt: TGTGCCAGCAGTGACTCGCTAGCGGGAGGTGATACGCAGTATTTT; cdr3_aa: CASSDSLAGGDTQYF
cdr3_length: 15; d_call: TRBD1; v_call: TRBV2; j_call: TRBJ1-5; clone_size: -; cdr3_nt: TGTGCCAGCGGACAGGGACGATATAGCGATCAGCCCCAGCATTTT; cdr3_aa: CASGQGRYSDQPQHF
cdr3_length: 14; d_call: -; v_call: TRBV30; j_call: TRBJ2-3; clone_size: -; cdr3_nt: TGTGCCTCCCGGGGTGGTGCGGGAAGGAGTGATGCGTATTTT; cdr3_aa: CASRGGAGRSDAYF
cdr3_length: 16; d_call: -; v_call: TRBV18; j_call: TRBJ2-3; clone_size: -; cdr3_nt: TGTGCCAGCTCACCAATCAGGGATCGGGGCACAGATACGCAGTATTTT; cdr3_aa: CASSPIRDRGTDTQYF
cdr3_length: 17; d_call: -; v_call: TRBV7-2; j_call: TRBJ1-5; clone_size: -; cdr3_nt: TGTGCCAGCAGCTTATCCGGCGGGGGGAGGGTCAATCAGCCCCAGCATTTT; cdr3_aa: CASSLSGGGRVNQPQHF
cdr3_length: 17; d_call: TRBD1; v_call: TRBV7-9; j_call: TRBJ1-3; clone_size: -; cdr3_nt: TGTGCCAGCAGCTCGGGACAGTCCCTAAGCTCTGGAAACACCATATATTTT; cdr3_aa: CASSSGQSLSSGNTIYF
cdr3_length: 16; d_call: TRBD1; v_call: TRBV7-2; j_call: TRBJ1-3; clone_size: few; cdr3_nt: TGTGCCAGCAGCTTAAGGCCAGGGGGCCGTGGAAACACCATATATTTT; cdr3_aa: CASSLRPGGRGNTIYF
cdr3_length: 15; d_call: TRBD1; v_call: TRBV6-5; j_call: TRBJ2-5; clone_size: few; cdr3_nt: TGTGCCAGCCTATGGGACAGGGCCAAAGGGGAGACCCAGTACTTC; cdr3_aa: CASLWDRAKGETQYF
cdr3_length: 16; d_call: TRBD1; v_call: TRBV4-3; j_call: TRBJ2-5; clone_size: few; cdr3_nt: TGCGCCAGCAGCCACCTCGGACAGGGGGGTAGAGAGACCCAGTACTTC; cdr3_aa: CASSHLGQGGRETQYF
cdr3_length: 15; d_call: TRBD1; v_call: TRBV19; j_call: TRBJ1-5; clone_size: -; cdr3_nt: TGTGCCAGTAGCGCCCAGACAGGGCCGGGGCAGCCCCAGCATTTT; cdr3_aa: CASSAQTGPGQPQHF
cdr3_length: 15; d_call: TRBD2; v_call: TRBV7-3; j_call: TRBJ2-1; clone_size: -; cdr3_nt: TGTGCCAGTAGTAGCGGGAGGCTGGGACACGGTGAGCAGTTCTTC; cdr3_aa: CASSSGRLGHGEQFF
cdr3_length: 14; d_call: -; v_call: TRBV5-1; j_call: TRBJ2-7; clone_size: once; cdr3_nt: TGCGCCAGCAGCCCCGGGACTGTTGAATACGAGCAGTACTTC; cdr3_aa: CASSPGTVEYEQYF
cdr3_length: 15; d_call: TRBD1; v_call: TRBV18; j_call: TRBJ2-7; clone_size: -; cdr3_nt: TGTGCCAGCTCACCGCAACAGGGGTTGGATTACGAGCAGTACTTC; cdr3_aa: CASSPQQGLDYEQYF
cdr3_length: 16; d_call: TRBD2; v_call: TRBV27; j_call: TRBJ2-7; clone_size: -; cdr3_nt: TGTGCCAGCGGTTTAAGCGGGAGGGCCGTCGGGTACGAGCAGTACTTC; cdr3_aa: CASGLSGRAVGYEQYF
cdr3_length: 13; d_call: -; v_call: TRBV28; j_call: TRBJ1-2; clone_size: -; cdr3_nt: TGTGCCAGCAGGATGGGGGGAAACTATGGCTACACCTTC; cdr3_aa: CASRMGGNYGYTF
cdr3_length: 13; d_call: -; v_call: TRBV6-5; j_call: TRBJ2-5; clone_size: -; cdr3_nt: TGTGCCGTTACAGGACCCACTGGGGAGACCCAGTACTTC; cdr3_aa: CAVTGPTGETQYF
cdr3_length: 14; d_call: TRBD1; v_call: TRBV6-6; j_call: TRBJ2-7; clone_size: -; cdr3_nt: TGTGCCAGCAGTCCATTGACAGGGGTGTACGAGCAGTACTTC; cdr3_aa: CASSPLTGVYEQYF
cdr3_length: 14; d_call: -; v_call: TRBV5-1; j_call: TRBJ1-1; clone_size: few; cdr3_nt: TGCGCCAGCAGCTTGTGGGGGGACGACACTGAAGCTTTCTTT; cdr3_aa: CASSLWGDDTEAFF
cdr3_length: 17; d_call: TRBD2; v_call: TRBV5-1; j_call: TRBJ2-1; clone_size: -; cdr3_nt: TGCGCCAGCAGCTTGAGAAGCGGGAGTGTCTCCTACAATGAGCAGTTCTTC; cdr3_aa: CASSLRSGSVSYNEQFF
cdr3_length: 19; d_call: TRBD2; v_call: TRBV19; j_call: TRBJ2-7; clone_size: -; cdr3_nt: TGTGCCAGTAGTATGCGGTCTTCAGCGGGAGGGCCGAGGAAAAGCGAGCAGTACTTC; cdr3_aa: CASSMRSSAGGPRKSEQYF
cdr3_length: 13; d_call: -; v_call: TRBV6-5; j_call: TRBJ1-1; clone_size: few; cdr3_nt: TGTGCCAGCAGTTACTACATTAACACTGAAGCTTTCTTT; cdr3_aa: CASSYYINTEAFF
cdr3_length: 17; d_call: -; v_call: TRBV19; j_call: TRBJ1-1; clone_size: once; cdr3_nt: TGTGCCAGTAGCCTAGACCCCCAGGGGACCCTGAACACTGAAGCTTTCTTT; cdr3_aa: CASSLDPQGTLNTEAFF
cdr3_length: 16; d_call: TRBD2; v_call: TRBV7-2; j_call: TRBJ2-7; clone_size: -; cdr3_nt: TGTGCCAGCAGCCCCATGAGTTATGCGGGGGCCTACGAGCAGTACTTC; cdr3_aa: CASSPMSYAGAYEQYF
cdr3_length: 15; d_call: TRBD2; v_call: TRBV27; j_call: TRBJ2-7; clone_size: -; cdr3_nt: TGTGCCAGCAGTTTCCGGGAGGGCCTCTCCTACGAGCAGTACTTC; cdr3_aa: CASSFREGLSYEQYF
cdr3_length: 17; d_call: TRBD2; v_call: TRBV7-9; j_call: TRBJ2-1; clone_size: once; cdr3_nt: TGTGCCAGCAGCCGTGTCCCGGGGGGAGGAAGGTACAATGAGCAGTTCTTC; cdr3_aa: CASSRVPGGGRYNEQFF
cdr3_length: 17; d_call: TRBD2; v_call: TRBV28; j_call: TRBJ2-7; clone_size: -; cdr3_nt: TGTGCCAGCCTACCCCCAGCGGGAGCTTCAAGAACCTACGAGCAGTACTTC; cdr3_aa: CASLPPAGASRTYEQYF
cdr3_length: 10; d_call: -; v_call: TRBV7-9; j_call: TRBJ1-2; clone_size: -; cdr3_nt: TGTGCCAGCGGCAATTTTTACTACACCTTC; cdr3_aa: CASGNFYYTF